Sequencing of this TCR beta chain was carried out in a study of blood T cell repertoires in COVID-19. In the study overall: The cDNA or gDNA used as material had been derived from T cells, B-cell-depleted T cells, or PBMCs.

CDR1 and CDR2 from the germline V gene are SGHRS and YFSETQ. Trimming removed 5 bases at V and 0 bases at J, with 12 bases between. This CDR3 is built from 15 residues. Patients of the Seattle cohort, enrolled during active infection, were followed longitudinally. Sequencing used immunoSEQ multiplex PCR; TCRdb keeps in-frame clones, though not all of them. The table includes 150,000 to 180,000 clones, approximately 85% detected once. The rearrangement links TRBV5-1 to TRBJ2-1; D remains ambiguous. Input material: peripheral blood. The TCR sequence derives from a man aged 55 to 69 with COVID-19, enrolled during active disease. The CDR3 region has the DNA TGCGCCAGCAGGTCGACGACTGACTCCTACAATGAGCAGTTCTTC. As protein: CASRSTTDSYNEQFF.